Presented here are 7 T cell receptor beta chains from one specimen sequenced in a study of T-cell reconstitution after alpha-beta-depleted transplantation in children. A TCRbeta library incorporating unique molecular identifiers was prepared. TCRdb reanalysed the PCR reads using MiXCR and keeps one entry per CDR3 protein. Of approximately 210,000 distinct CDR3 sequences in the sample, under 20% were seen once. The sample consisted of PBMCs, mostly from graft donor cells, taken 360 days after TCRalphabeta/CD19-depleted stem cell transplant. These receptors were collected from a male patient aged 2-9 years who had a stem cell transplant for acute lymphoblastic leukemia, so the T cells may come from the graft donor.

The chain joins TRBV6-5 to TRBJ2-7; no reliable D call. This CDR3 spans 12 amino acids. The germline V and J ends were trimmed by 7 bases and 6 bases, with 13 bases remaining between them. The germline V gene has CDR1 MNHEY and CDR2 SVGAGI. Here the CDR3 DNA reads TGTGCCAGCACTGACCCGTCCCTCGAGCAGTACTTC. Its translation: CASTDPSLEQYF.

The table lists this clonotype with many counts. This sequence joins TRBV5-5 and TRBJ1-2; tentatively, D is TRBD1 (6 bases). The V and J ends lost 0 bases and 0 bases respectively, with 9 bases between them. Germline V gives CDR1 SGHKS, CDR2 YYEKEE (reference sequence). The length of the CDR3 is 15 residues. Written as DNA, the CDR3 is TGTGCCAGCAGCTTGGAGTCAGGGGCTAACTATGGCTACACCTTC. Amino acids: CASSLESGANYGYTF. The variable domain in full, completed from reference TRBV5-5 and TRBJ1-2, reads DAGVTQSPTHLIKTRGQQVTLRCSPISGHKSVSWYQQVLGQGPQFIFQYYEKEERGRGNFPDRFSARQFPNYSSELNVNALLLGDSALYLCASSLESGANYGYTFGSGTRLTVV.

The V gene is TRBV5-4, the J gene TRBJ2-5, with D perhaps TRBD2 (6 bases). This CDR3 is 13 amino acids long. CDR1 is SGHNT, CDR2 YYREEE, per germline (reference sequence). With 2 bases removed from V and 7 bases from J, the gap between germline ends came to 12 bases. This CDR3 reads CASSFSGVGTQYF. Written as DNA, the CDR3 is TGTGCCAGCAGCTTTTCGGGGGTGGGGACCCAGTACTTC. The full variable domain, with the rest looked up from reference TRBV5-4 and TRBJ2-5, is ETGVTQSPTHLIKTRGQQVTLRCSSQSGHNTVSWYQQALGQGPQFIFQYYREEENGRGNFPPRFSGLQFPNYSSELNVNALELDDSALYLCASSFSGVGTQYFGPGTRLLVL.

The chain is built from TRBV27 and TRBJ2-5; D is unclear. In germline, CDR1 is MNHEY, CDR2 SMNVEV (reference sequence). This CDR3 is 14 amino acids long. Deletions cut 1 base from V and 1 base from J, with 7 bases between. The CDR3 reads CASSLWGIQETQYF. The DNA of the CDR3 is TGTGCCAGCAGTTTATGGGGTATCCAAGAGACCCAGTACTTC.

The chain is built from TRBV7-2 and TRBJ2-3, with TRBD1 as a possible D gene (5 bases). The germline V and J ends were trimmed by 2 bases and 4 bases, with 16 bases remaining between them. CDR1 SGHTA and CDR2 FQGNSA come from the germline V gene. The CDR3 runs to 16 residues. CDR3 bases: TGTGCCAGCAGCTTATCGGTGGGGCCAGGCTCAGATACGCAGTATTTT. Its protein is CASSLSVGPGSDTQYF.

The CDR3 region is CASSIDLPSGGPLGLEQFF. CDR3 coding DNA: TGTGCCAGTAGTATAGATCTCCCTAGCGGGGGACCTCTAGGGTTGGAGCAGTTCTTC. This sequence joins TRBV19 and TRBJ2-1, with TRBD2 identical over 10 bases. Germline lookup yields CDR1 LNHDA and CDR2 SQIVND (reference sequence). V lost 0 bases to trimming and J lost 10 bases; unmatched junction nucleotides: 18. This CDR3 comprises 19 residues. Based on the CDR3 plus reference TRBV19 and TRBJ2-1, the full variable domain is DGGITQSPKYLFRKEGQNVTLSCEQNLNHDAMYWYRQDPGQGLRLIYYSQIVNDFQKGDIAEGYSVSREKKESFPLTVTSAQKNPTAFYLCASSIDLPSGGPLGLEQFFGPGTRLTVL.

This clonotype has ten or more counts. The gene calls are TRBV20-1 and TRBJ2-1; possible D gene TRBD2, 5 bases. This CDR3 comprises 14 residues. The V gene lost 6 bases and the J gene lost 6 bases, with 18 bases spanning the gap. CDR1 is DFQATT, CDR2 SNEGSKA, per germline (reference sequence). Here the CDR3 DNA reads TGCAGTGCCGAGTTCGCGGGCGGACGCAATGAGCAGTTCTTC. Protein sequence: CSAEFAGGRNEQFF.